These 14 T cell receptor beta chains originate from one sample sequenced in a study of CD8+ T cells in alopecia areata (dated by TCRdb to 2016 to 2019). To prepare the library, the immunoSEQ multiplex PCR assay was applied. RNA was extracted from all samples and reverse transcribed into cDNA, which served as template for TCR sequencing. Held by TCRdb, this immuneACCESS table contains in-frame sequences only and omits some clones. Under half of the omission traces to an unresolved V gene where checked; the cause of the rest is unknown. Across this sample there are about 100,000 clones, with about three fifths seen only once. The biggest ten clones account for about a sixth of the sample. The treatment or condition label of this sample denotes: oral pan-JAK inhibitor, 5-10 mg twice daily. The sequencing here drew on CD8+ T cells sorted from blood, taken between weeks 55 and 70, from a patient treated with tofacitinib. The receptors stem from a human donor with alopecia areata.

The rearrangement joins TRBV5-6 to TRBJ2-1, with D perhaps given as TRBD1 or TRBD2 (6 bases each). CDR3 length: 14 amino acids. Germline CDR1 and CDR2: SGHDT and YYEEEE. V lost 2 bases and J 4 bases, leaving 10 bases between the germline ends. The CDR3 sequence is CASSFGGPYNEQFF. CDR3 nucleotides: TGTGCCAGCAGCTTCGGGGGCCCTTACAATGAGCAGTTCTTC.

There are a few counts of this clone. The V gene is TRBV4-1, the J gene TRBJ1-1; 8 bases are a match to TRBD1. The germline V gene has CDR1 MGHRA and CDR2 YSYEKL. The V gene end was trimmed by 5 bases and the J gene end by 1 base; junction bases not matched to a gene: 3. The CDR3 is 14 amino acids. The CDR3 sequence: CASSSGTGNTEAFF. The CDR3 nucleotides read TGCGCCAGCAGCTCTGGGACAGGGAACACTGAAGCTTTCTTT.

In this sample, this clone turned up a few times. The chain has TRBV13 and TRBJ2-3; D call uncertain. Germline V CDR1 and CDR2: PRHDT, FYEKMQ (reference sequence). V was pared by 2 bases and J by 1 base, with 7 bases between. This CDR3 spans 14 amino acids. DNA of the CDR3: TGTGCCAGCAGCTTAAACGGGCGCACAGATACGCAGTATTTT. The encoded protein is CASSLNGRTDTQYF.

The chain employs TRBV27 and TRBJ2-7; D might be TRBD2 (5 bases). Germline lookup yields CDR1 MNHEY and CDR2 SMNVEV (reference sequence). This CDR3 is 14 amino acids long. Deletions cut 7 bases from V and 0 bases from J, with 13 bases between. The CDR3 region is CASTSAASSYEQYF. DNA of the CDR3: TGTGCCAGCACCTCAGCGGCCAGCTCCTACGAGCAGTACTTC.

The chain has TRBV9 and TRBJ1-2; 7 bases fit TRBD1. The CDR3 covers 14 residues. The junction had 6 bases not matched to a gene; V was cut back by 0 bases and J by 7 bases. The germline CDR1 and CDR2 sequences are SGDLS and YYNGEE. DNA of the CDR3: TGTGCCAGCAGCGTAGGACAGGGAGGAGTTGGCTACACCTTC. The encoded protein is CASSVGQGGVGYTF. Based on the CDR3 plus reference TRBV9 and TRBJ1-2, the full variable domain is DSGVTQTPKHLITATGQRVTLRCSPRSGDLSVYWYQQSLDQGLQFLIQYYNGEERAKGNILERFSAQQFPDLHSELNLSSLELGDSALYFCASSVGQGGVGYTFGSGTRLTVV.

J is TRBJ2-1 and V is TRBV13; D gene unclear. V lost 5 bases and J 5 bases, leaving 10 bases between the germline ends. The length of the CDR3 is 13 residues. Germline V gene sequence: CDR1 PRHDT, CDR2 FYEKMQ (reference sequence). The DNA for the CDR3 is TGTGCCAGCAGCCCCGGCAGCAACAATGAGCAGTTCTTC. Amino acids: CASSPGSNNEQFF.

This clone was counted once. The J gene is TRBJ2-1, the V gene TRBV7-9, with D unclear. The ends were cut back, 1 base at V and 1 base at J, with 2 bases in the middle. CDR3 length equals 13 residues. CDR1 is SEHNR and CDR2 is FQNEAQ in the germline V gene (reference sequence). In DNA form, the CDR3 reads TGTGCCAGCAGCTTAGTTTCCTACAATGAGCAGTTCTTC. Translation gives CASSLVSYNEQFF.

The chain links TRBV6-5 to TRBJ2-7; the match to TRBD1 covers 7 bases. The germline V gene has CDR1 MNHEY and CDR2 SVGAGI. This CDR3 contains 15 residues. J was trimmed by 2 bases and V by 7 bases; bases with no gene match: 11. CDR3 residues: CASKPWTGRAYEQYF. As DNA, the CDR3 is TGTGCCAGCAAACCCTGGACAGGCCGCGCCTACGAGCAGTACTTC.

The V gene is TRBV6-1, the J gene TRBJ2-3; D could derive from TRBD1 or TRBD2 (5 bases each). V lost 6 bases, J lost 0 bases, and 13 bases lay in between. Germline CDR1 and CDR2: MNHNS and SASEGT. This CDR3 is 15 amino acids long. The DNA of the CDR3 is TGTGCCAGCAGGCAGGGAGAGAGGAGCACAGATACGCAGTATTTT. Its translation is CASRQGERSTDTQYF.

This chain links TRBV4-1 with TRBJ2-3, with 13 bases fitting TRBD2. The CDR3 extends over 18 amino acids. Per germline, CDR1 MGHRA and CDR2 YSYEKL. V was pared by 4 bases and J by 0 bases, with 7 bases of the junction left unmatched. The CDR3 nucleotides are TGCGCCAGCAGCCTAGGGACTAGCGGGGCCATTAGCACAGATACGCAGTATTTT. Translating it yields CASSLGTSGAISTDTQYF.

The J gene is TRBJ2-7, the V gene TRBV29-1; D gene unclear. V was pared by 3 bases and J by 0 bases, with 9 bases between. The CDR3 has 13 amino acids. The germline gives CDR1 SQVTM, CDR2 ANQGSEA. The CDR3 region is CSVDSTNSYEQYF. CDR3 DNA sequence: TGCAGCGTTGACAGTACGAACTCCTACGAGCAGTACTTC.

The chain joins TRBV6-4 to TRBJ1-6; D uncertain. Germline V lookup: CDR1 MRHNA, CDR2 SNTAGT. Trimming took off 4 bases at V and 3 bases at J, with 7 bases between the two ends. The CDR3 is 14 residues long. The CDR3 protein is CASSAGYYNSPLHF. CDR3 DNA sequence: TGTGCCAGCAGTGCCGGGTACTATAATTCACCCCTCCACTTT.

The V and J genes are TRBV29-1 and TRBJ2-1; D is undetermined. V gave up 0 bases and J gave up 5 bases, with 14 bases separating them. This CDR3 is 15 amino acids long. CDR1 is SQVTM and CDR2 is ANQGSEA in the germline V gene. For the CDR3, the DNA is TGCAGCGTTGAAGATGAAGTAGATGGGGACAATGAGCAGTTCTTC. Encoded protein: CSVEDEVDGDNEQFF.

The chain carries TRBV5-1 and TRBJ2-5; TRBD2 agrees at 8 bases. CDR3 size: 14 residues. Germline trimming cut 4 bases from V and 4 bases from J; bases unmatched to any gene: 6. In germline, CDR1 is SGHRS, CDR2 YFSETQ. The CDR3 DNA follows: TGCGCCAGCAGCCCGGGCCGGGAGGGAGAGACCCAGTACTTC. It encodes CASSPGREGETQYF.